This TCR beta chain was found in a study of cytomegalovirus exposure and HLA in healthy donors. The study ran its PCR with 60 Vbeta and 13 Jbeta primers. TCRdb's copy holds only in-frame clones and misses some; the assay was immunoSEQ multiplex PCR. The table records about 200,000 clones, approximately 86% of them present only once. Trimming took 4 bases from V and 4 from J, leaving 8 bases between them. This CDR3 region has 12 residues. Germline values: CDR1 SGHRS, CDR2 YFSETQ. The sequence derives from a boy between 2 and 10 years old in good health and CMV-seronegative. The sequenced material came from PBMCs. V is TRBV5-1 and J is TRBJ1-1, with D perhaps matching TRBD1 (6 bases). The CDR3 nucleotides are TGCGCCAGCAGCGCACAGGGCACTGAAGCTTTCTTT. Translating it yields CASSAQGTEAFF.